The 13 T cell receptor beta chains given below trace back to one sample, sequenced in a study of PD-1 blockade in classical Hodgkin lymphoma. Every patient had relapsed following autologous stem cell transplantation, and cohorts differed in brentuximab vedotin exposure. The method was immunoSEQ multiplex PCR; TCRdb's version includes in-frame clones alone and lacks a portion of them. The sample has tens of thousands of clones; under 95% are singletons. Sequenced here: peripheral blood mononuclear cells (PBMCs), sampled at baseline. Receptors were obtained from a human donor with classical Hodgkin lymphoma.

To note about this clone: Other DNA sequences of this sample code for an identical CDR3. V gene TRBV5-6 combines with J gene TRBJ2-2, with 12 bases lining up with TRBD2. The germline V gene has CDR1 SGHDT and CDR2 YYEEEE. V trimming: 0 bases; J trimming: 6 bases; junction bases outside the gene matches: 0. The CDR3 extends over 15 amino acids. This CDR3 is CASSLGLAGAGELFF. CDR3 sequence (DNA): TGTGCCAGCAGCTTGGGACTAGCGGGAGCCGGGGAGCTGTTTTTT.

The table lists this clone with a few counts. V gene TRBV28 combines with J gene TRBJ1-5; no firm D call. Germline V gene lookup returns CDR1 MDHEN and CDR2 SYDVKM. Trimming took 3 bases from V and 2 from J, leaving 8 bases between them. The CDR3 runs to 14 residues. CDR3 sequence (DNA): TGTGCCAGCAGTTTCGATCCGGGCAATCAGCCCCAGCATTTT. Encoded protein: CASSFDPGNQPQHF.

J is TRBJ2-6 and V is TRBV30; D uncertain. The V end lost 1 base, the J end lost 0 bases, and 22 bases lay between the germline ends. CDR3 size: 20 residues. CDR1 and CDR2 (germline): GTSNPN, SVGIG (reference sequence). This CDR3 is CAWSALPPRWIVSGANVLTF. In DNA, the CDR3 is TGTGCCTGGAGTGCCCTTCCCCCCCGATGGATTGTCTCTGGGGCCAACGTCCTGACTTTC.

The V gene is TRBV27, the J gene TRBJ2-1, with TRBD2 matching over 7 bases. Germline V gene data show CDR1 as MNHEY and CDR2 as SMNVEV (reference sequence). This CDR3 is 15 amino acids long. The J segment lost 3 bases and the V segment lost 7 bases, leaving 9 bases of the junction unmatched. Here the CDR3 DNA reads TGTGCCAGCAACAAAGCGGGGTTTAACTACAATGAGCAGTTCTTC. Translating it yields CASNKAGFNYNEQFF.

This clone has only one observation. The CDR3 is CASSSLTGGPNEQFF. CDR3 DNA sequence: TGTGCCAGCAGTTCCCTGACAGGGGGCCCGAATGAGCAGTTCTTC. The chain combines TRBV6-6 with TRBJ2-1, with 10 positions matching TRBD1. The CDR3 runs 15 residues. Looked up from germline, CDR1 is MNHNY and CDR2 is SVGAGI (reference sequence). V lost 4 bases, J lost 7 bases, and 7 bases stayed unmatched.

This rearrangement joins TRBV4-3 to TRBJ2-2; D might be TRBD2 (5 bases). CDR1 and CDR2 from the germline V gene are LGHNA and YSLEER. The CDR3 length is 14 residues. The V end was cut by 2 bases, the J end by 5 bases, with 9 bases between. CDR3 protein: CASSQSRGTGELFF. The CDR3 nucleotides are TGCGCCAGCAGCCAATCCCGAGGGACCGGGGAGCTGTTTTTT.

The V call is TRBV19, the J call TRBJ2-1; 9 bases align to TRBD2. The CDR3 covers 16 residues. With 10 bases clipped from V and 0 bases from J, the junction kept 10 bases outside the gene matches. The V gene's germline CDR1 is LNHDA and CDR2 SQIVND (reference sequence). CDR3: CATSIHSGSSYNEQFF. The DNA for the CDR3 is TGTGCCACGTCGATACATAGCGGGAGCTCCTACAATGAGCAGTTCTTC.

The chain joins TRBV28 to TRBJ1-3; D is unresolved. Trimming pared 5 bases from V and 0 bases from J, leaving 11 bases between. The germline CDR1 and CDR2 sequences are MDHEN and SYDVKM. This CDR3 comprises 15 residues. The CDR3 loop reads CASSMDSSSGNTIYF. In nucleotides, the CDR3 is TGTGCCAGCAGTATGGACTCTAGCTCTGGAAACACCATATATTTT.

V is TRBV29-1 and J is TRBJ2-7; TRBD2 aligns across 10 bases. The V gene end was trimmed by 5 bases and the J gene end by 5 bases; junction bases not matched to a gene: 3. The CDR3 extends over 12 amino acids. Germline V gives CDR1 SQVTM, CDR2 ANQGSEA. Here the CDR3 reads CSVWLAGDEQYF. The CDR3 DNA reads as TGCAGCGTTTGGCTAGCGGGAGACGAGCAGTACTTC.

This clone turned up a few times. The chain links TRBV2 to TRBJ1-6; 12 bases agree with TRBD1. Germline-derived CDR1 and CDR2 are SNHLY and FYNNEI. J was trimmed by 6 bases and V by 6 bases; bases with no gene match: 3. The CDR3 contains 15 residues. Here the CDR3 reads CASRGQGAINSPLHF. In DNA form, the CDR3 reads TGTGCCAGCAGGGGACAGGGGGCTATTAATTCACCCCTCCACTTT.

J is TRBJ2-7 and V is TRBV9; tentatively, D is TRBD1 (5 bases). The CDR3 has 14 residues. Deletions cut 4 bases from V and 2 bases from J, with 13 bases between. CDR1 is SGDLS, CDR2 YYNGEE, per germline. Here the CDR3 reads CASSPGLLPYEQYF. The CDR3 region has the DNA TGTGCCAGCAGCCCAGGGTTACTTCCCTACGAGCAGTACTTC. The full variable domain, completed using reference TRBV9 and TRBJ2-7, is DSGVTQTPKHLITATGQRVTLRCSPRSGDLSVYWYQQSLDQGLQFLIQYYNGEERAKGNILERFSAQQFPDLHSELNLSSLELGDSALYFCASSPGLLPYEQYFGPGTRLTVT.

This sequence joins TRBV4-3 and TRBJ2-3; TRBD2 might be the D (5 bases). The CDR3 covers 14 residues. The germline gives CDR1 LGHNA, CDR2 YSLEER. V lost 3 bases to trimming and J lost 6 bases, with 13 bases between them. CDR3 in amino acids: CASSQTTLEDTQYF. The DNA for the CDR3 is TGCGCCAGCAGCCAGACCACACTAGAGGATACGCAGTATTTT.

V and J are TRBV6-5 and TRBJ2-7, with 12 bases fitting TRBD2. CDR3 size: 15 residues. Germline CDR1 MNHEY, CDR2 SVGAGI. V gave up 6 bases and J gave up 4 bases; unmatched junction bases: 7. Here the CDR3 reads CASSPSGRAGYEQYF. The CDR3 nucleotides read TGTGCCAGCAGCCCTAGCGGGAGGGCCGGATACGAGCAGTACTTC.